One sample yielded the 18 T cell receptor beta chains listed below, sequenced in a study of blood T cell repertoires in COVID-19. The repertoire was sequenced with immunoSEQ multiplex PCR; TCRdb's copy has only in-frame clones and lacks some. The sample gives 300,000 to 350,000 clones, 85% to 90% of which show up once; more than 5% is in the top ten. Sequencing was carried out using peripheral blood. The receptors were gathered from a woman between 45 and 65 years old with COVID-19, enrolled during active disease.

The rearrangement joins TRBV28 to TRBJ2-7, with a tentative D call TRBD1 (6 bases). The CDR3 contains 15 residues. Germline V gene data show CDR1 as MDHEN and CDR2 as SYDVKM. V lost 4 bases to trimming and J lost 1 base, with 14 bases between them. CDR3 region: CASSSQQGRSYEQYF. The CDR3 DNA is TGTGCCAGCAGTTCCCAACAGGGTAGGTCCTACGAGCAGTACTTC. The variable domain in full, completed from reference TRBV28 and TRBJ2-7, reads DVKVTQSSRYLVKRTGEKVFLECVQDMDHENMFWYRQDPGLGLRLIYFSYDVKMKEKGDIPEGYSVSREKKERFSLILESASTNQTSMYLCASSSQQGRSYEQYFGPGTRLTVT.

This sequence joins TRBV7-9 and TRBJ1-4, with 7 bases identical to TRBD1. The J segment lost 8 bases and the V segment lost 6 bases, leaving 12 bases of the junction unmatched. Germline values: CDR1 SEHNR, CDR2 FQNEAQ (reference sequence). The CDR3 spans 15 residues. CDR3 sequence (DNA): TGTGCCAGCAGTCCTGGTGACAGGGCTTCGGAAAAACTGTTTTTT. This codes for CASSPGDRASEKLFF.

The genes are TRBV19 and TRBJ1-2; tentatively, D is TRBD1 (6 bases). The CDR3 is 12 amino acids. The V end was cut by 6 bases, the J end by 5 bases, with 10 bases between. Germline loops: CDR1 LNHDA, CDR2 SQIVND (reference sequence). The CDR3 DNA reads TGTGCCAGTAGGGACAGACCTTATGGCTACACCTTC. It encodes CASRDRPYGYTF.

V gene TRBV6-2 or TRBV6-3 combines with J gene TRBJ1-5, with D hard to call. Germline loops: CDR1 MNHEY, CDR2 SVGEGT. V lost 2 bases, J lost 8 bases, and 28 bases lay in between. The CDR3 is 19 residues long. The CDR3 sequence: CASSYPPTEALSKIKPQHF. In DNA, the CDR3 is TGTGCCAGCAGTTACCCCCCCACCGAGGCCCTTTCGAAAATCAAGCCCCAGCATTTT.

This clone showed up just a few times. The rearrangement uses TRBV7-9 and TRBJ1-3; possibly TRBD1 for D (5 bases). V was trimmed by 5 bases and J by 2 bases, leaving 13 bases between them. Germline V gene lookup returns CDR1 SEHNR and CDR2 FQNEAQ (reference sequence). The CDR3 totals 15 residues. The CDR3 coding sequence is TGTGCCAGCAGCCTTCGGGGGTCTACTGGAAACACCATATATTTT. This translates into CASSLRGSTGNTIYF.

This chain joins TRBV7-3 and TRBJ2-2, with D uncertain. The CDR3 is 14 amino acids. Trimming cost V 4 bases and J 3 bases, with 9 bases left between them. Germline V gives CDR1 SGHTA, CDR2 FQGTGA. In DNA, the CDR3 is TGTGCCAGCAGCTCCACAGCTTACACCGGGGAGCTGTTTTTT. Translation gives CASSSTAYTGELFF.

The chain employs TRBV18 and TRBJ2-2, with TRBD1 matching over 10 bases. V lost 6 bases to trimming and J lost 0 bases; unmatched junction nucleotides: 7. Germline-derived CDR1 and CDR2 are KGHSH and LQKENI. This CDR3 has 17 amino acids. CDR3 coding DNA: TGTGCCAGCTCGACCCCGACAGGGGGCTCGAACACCGGGGAGCTGTTTTTT. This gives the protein CASSTPTGGSNTGELFF.

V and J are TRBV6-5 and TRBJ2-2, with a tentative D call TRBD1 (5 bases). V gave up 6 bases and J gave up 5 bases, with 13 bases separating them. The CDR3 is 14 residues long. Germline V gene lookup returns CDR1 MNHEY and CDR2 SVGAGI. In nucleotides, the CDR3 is TGTGCCAGCAGGAAGCAGGGTATTACCGGGGAGCTGTTTTTT. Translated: CASRKQGITGELFF.

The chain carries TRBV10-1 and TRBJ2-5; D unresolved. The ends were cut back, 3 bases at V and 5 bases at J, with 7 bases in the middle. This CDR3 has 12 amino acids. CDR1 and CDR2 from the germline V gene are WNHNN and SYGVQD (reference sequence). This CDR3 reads CASSDQWETQYF. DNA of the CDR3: TGCGCCAGCAGTGACCAGTGGGAGACCCAGTACTTC.

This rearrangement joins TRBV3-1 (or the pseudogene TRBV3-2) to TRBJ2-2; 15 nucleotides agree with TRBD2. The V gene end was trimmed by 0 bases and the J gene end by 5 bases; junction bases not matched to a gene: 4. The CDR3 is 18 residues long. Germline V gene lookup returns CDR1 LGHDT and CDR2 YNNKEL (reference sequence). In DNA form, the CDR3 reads TGTGCCAGCAGCCAAGATCCCGGGACTAGCGGGAGGACCGGGGAGCTGTTTTTT. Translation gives CASSQDPGTSGRTGELFF.

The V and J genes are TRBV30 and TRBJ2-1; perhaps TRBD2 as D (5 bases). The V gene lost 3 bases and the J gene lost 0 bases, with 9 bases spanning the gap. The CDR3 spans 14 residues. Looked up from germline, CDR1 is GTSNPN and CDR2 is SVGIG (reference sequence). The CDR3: CAWREGSSYNEQFF. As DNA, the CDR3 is TGTGCCTGGAGAGAGGGTAGCTCCTACAATGAGCAGTTCTTC.

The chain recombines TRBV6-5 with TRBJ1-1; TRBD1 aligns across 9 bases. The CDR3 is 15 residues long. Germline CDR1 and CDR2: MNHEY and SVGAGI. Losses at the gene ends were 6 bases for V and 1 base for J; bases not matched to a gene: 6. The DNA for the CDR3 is TGTGCCAGCAGACAACAGGGGGCACGGAACACTGAAGCTTTCTTT. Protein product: CASRQQGARNTEAFF.

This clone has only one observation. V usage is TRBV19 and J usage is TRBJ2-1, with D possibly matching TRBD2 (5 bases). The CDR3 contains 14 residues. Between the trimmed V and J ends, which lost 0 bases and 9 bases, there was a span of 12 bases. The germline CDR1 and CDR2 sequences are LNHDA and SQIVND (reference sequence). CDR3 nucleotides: TGTGCCAGTAGTATAGAACTAGTCTCTGTTGAGCAGTTCTTC. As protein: CASSIELVSVEQFF. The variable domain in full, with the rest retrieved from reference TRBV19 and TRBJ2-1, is DGGITQSPKYLFRKEGQNVTLSCEQNLNHDAMYWYRQDPGQGLRLIYYSQIVNDFQKGDIAEGYSVSREKKESFPLTVTSAQKNPTAFYLCASSIELVSVEQFFGPGTRLTVL.

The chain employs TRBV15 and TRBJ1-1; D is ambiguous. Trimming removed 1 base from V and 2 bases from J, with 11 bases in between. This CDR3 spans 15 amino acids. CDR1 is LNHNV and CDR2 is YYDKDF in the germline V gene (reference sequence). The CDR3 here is CATSRAGGSNTEAFF. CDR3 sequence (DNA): TGTGCCACCAGCAGAGCGGGAGGCAGTAACACTGAAGCTTTCTTT.

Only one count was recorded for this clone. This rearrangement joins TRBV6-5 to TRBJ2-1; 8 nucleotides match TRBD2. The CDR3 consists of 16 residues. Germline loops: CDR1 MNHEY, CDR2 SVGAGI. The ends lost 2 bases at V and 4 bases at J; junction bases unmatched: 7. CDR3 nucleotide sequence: TGTGCCAGCAGTTACGGGGCGGGAGGATCATACAATGAGCAGTTCTTC. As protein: CASSYGAGGSYNEQFF.

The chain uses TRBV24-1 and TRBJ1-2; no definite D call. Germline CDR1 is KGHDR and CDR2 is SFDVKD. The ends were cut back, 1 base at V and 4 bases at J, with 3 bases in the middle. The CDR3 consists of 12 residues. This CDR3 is CATSDFGYGYTF. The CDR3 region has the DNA TGTGCCACCAGTGATTTCGGCTATGGCTACACCTTC.

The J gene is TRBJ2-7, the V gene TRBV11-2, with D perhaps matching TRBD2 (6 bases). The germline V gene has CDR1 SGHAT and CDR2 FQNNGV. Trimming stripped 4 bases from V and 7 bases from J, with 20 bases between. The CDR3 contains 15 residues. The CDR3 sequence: CASSSRGRGFREQYF. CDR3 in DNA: TGTGCCAGCAGCTCGAGAGGGCGGGGTTTTCGGGAGCAGTACTTC. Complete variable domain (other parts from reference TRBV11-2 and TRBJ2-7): EAGVAQSPRYKIIEKRQSVAFWCNPISGHATLYWYQQILGQGPKLLIQFQNNGVVDDSQLPKDRFSAERLKGVDSTLKIQPAKLEDSAVYLCASSSRGRGFREQYFGPGTRLTVT.

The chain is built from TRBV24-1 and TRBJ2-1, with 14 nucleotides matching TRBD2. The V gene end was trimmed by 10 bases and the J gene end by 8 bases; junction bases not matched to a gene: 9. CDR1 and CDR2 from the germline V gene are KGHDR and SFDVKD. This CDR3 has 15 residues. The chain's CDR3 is CATSGTSGSMDEQFF. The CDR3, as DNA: TGTGCCACATCCGGGACTAGCGGGAGTATGGATGAGCAGTTCTTC.